Following are 28 T cell receptor beta chains from one sample sequenced in a study of OX40 agonist ivuxolimab in advanced cancers. The method was immunoSEQ multiplex PCR; TCRdb's version includes in-frame clones alone and lacks a portion of them. This sample has approximately 60,000 clones; roughly 82% occur once, and the top ten carry 6.3%. Material: CD4+ or CD8+ T cells sorted from blood, obtained in a trial of the OX40 agonist ivuxolimab. These receptors were collected from an adult with an advanced solid tumor such as melanoma, head and neck, liver or kidney cancer.

The chain combines TRBV18 with TRBJ1-1; D unresolved. This CDR3 comprises 13 residues. V lost 6 bases and J lost 1, with 9 bases in between. CDR1 is KGHSH and CDR2 is LQKENI in the germline V gene. In DNA, the CDR3 is TGTGCCAGCTCCGAACAGTGGAACACTGAAGCTTTCTTT. The encoded protein is CASSEQWNTEAFF.

The chain has TRBV15 and TRBJ2-1; 14 nucleotides align to TRBD2. Germline assignment: CDR1 LNHNV and CDR2 YYDKDF (reference sequence). The CDR3 extends over 16 amino acids. The trim removed 1 base at V and 8 bases at J, leaving 4 bases unmatched. Here the CDR3 DNA reads TGTGCCACCAGCAGAGCTGGGACTAGCGGGAGCTATGAGCAGTTCTTC. Encoded protein: CATSRAGTSGSYEQFF.

Only a few counts were recorded for this clone. The junction departs from the called germline gene at one end, perhaps through a read error. CDR3: CAISESYTGTGVF. Here the CDR3 DNA reads TGTGCCATCAGTGAGTCGTATACCGGGACAGGGGTCTTC. The chain employs TRBV10-3 and TRBJ2-1; 10 nucleotides line up with TRBD1. The CDR3 extends over 13 amino acids. The germline V gene encodes CDR1 ENHRY and CDR2 SYGVKD.

This rearrangement joins TRBV30 to TRBJ2-7; tentatively, D is TRBD1 or TRBD2 (5 bases each). Germline V gene data show CDR1 as GTSNPN and CDR2 as SVGIG (reference sequence). The CDR3 length is 14 residues. V was pared by 4 bases and J by 0 bases, with 13 bases between. CDR3 loop: CAWKRGFISYEQYF. Written as DNA, the CDR3 is TGTGCCTGGAAGAGGGGATTCATCTCCTACGAGCAGTACTTC.

The rearrangement links TRBV7-2 to TRBJ2-7; tentative D call: TRBD1 (5 bases). The germline gives CDR1 SGHTA, CDR2 FQGNSA. The CDR3 spans 14 residues. Trimming cost V 5 bases and J 3 bases, with 14 bases left between them. Here the CDR3 reads CASSLLTVSYEQYF. In DNA, the CDR3 is TGTGCCAGCAGCCTATTGACAGTGAGCTACGAGCAGTACTTC.

The J gene is TRBJ1-2, the V gene TRBV5-1; 7 bases map to TRBD1. J gave up 3 bases and V 4 bases, and 9 bases lay outside the gene matches. Germline V gives CDR1 SGHRS, CDR2 YFSETQ. The CDR3 has 15 amino acids. CDR3 nucleotide sequence: TGCGCCAGCAGCGCGGGACAGCAAAAGGACTATGGCTACACCTTC. Its translation is CASSAGQQKDYGYTF.

The chain has TRBV18 and TRBJ1-3, with TRBD1 matching 8 bases. The CDR3 loop spans 15 amino acids. CDR1 is KGHSH and CDR2 is LQKENI in the germline V gene. J gave up 0 bases and V 8 bases, and 6 bases lay outside the gene matches. The CDR3 reads CASNDRGGSGNTIYF. CDR3 DNA sequence: TGTGCCAGCAATGACAGGGGTGGCTCTGGAAACACCATATATTTT.

CDR3 nucleotides: TGCAGCGCCCTCCGGGACAGGGGGGACACTGAAGCTTTCTTT. Translated: CSALRDRGDTEAFF. The chain is built from TRBV29-1 and TRBJ1-1, with TRBD1 identical over 11 bases. Germline values: CDR1 SQVTM, CDR2 ANQGSEA. The CDR3 totals 14 residues. V shed 7 bases and J 3 bases; nucleotides not matched to a gene: 7.

The chain links TRBV19 to TRBJ2-6; no reliable D call. This CDR3 region has 14 residues. V was cut by 3 bases and J by 2 bases, with 5 bases left in between. CDR1 LNHDA and CDR2 SQIVND come from the germline V gene (reference sequence). CDR3 region: CASSMHTGANVLTF. In DNA form, the CDR3 reads TGTGCCAGTAGTATGCATACTGGGGCCAACGTCCTGACTTTC.

V and J are TRBV5-8 and TRBJ2-5; TRBD2 might be the D (5 bases). This CDR3 is 14 amino acids long. Trimming took off 4 bases at V and 0 bases at J, with 10 bases between the two ends. The germline V gene has CDR1 SGHTS and CDR2 YDEGEE. CDR3 DNA: TGTGCCAGCAGCCCCAGAGGGTACCAAGAGACCCAGTACTTC. As protein: CASSPRGYQETQYF.

V gene TRBV4-1 combines with J gene TRBJ2-5; no firm D call. The germline gives CDR1 MGHRA, CDR2 YSYEKL. The V and J ends lost 3 bases and 2 bases respectively, with 10 bases between them. This CDR3 comprises 14 residues. CDR3 nucleotides: TGCGCCAGCAGCCAGACCGCCCAGCAAGAGACCCAGTACTTC. This sequence encodes CASSQTAQQETQYF.

J is TRBJ1-2 and V is TRBV7-8; 8 bases are a match to TRBD1. The CDR3 is made up of 17 amino acids. Germline V lookup: CDR1 SGHVS, CDR2 FQNEAQ. V was clipped by 5 bases and J by 7 bases; unmatched bases: 18. The CDR3 spells CASSPYRVPGGIGGYTF. The CDR3 region has the DNA TGTGCCAGCAGCCCCTACCGGGTTCCAGGGGGCATAGGTGGCTACACCTTC.

The J gene is TRBJ2-5, the V gene TRBV7-2; D might be TRBD2 (6 bases). The V gene's germline CDR1 is SGHTA and CDR2 FQGNSA. Trimming took off 0 bases at V and 2 bases at J, with 7 bases between the two ends. The CDR3 runs to 14 residues. CDR3 amino acids: CASSLAGGQETQYF. CDR3 DNA: TGTGCCAGCAGCTTAGCGGGGGGACAAGAGACCCAGTACTTC.

This clone was recorded a few times. This chain uses TRBV7-2 with TRBJ2-4; possible D gene TRBD2, 6 bases. Germline CDR1 reads SGHTA; CDR2 reads FQGNSA. V gave up 2 bases and J gave up 5 bases, with 10 bases separating them. This CDR3 has 14 residues. The DNA for the CDR3 is TGTGCCAGCAGCTTATCACGGGAGCAAAACATTCAGTACTTC. It codes for CASSLSREQNIQYF.

The V gene is TRBV18, the J gene TRBJ2-7, with 9 nucleotides matching TRBD2. The trim removed 10 bases at V and 6 bases at J, leaving 13 bases unmatched. There are 14 residues in the CDR3. The V gene's germline CDR1 is KGHSH and CDR2 LQKENI. The CDR3 sequence: CATRGELAGLEQYF. In nucleotides, the CDR3 is TGTGCCACGCGGGGGGAACTAGCGGGTCTCGAGCAGTACTTC.

The CDR3 bases are TGTGCCAGTAGTCTGCGGACAGCTCTCACCGGGGAGCTGTTTTTT. Translating gives CASSLRTALTGELFF. The chain recombines TRBV19 with TRBJ2-2; maybe TRBD1 (6 bases). This CDR3 has 15 amino acids. Germline V gene lookup returns CDR1 LNHDA and CDR2 SQIVND (reference sequence). V was clipped by 5 bases and J by 4 bases, with 14 bases between them.

The chain links TRBV10-3 to TRBJ1-2; 7 bases line up with TRBD1. After removal of 3 bases from V and 4 bases from J, the junction contained 8 bases not matched to a gene. The CDR3 runs to 15 residues. Germline lookup yields CDR1 ENHRY and CDR2 SYGVKD. CDR3 DNA sequence: TGTGCCATCAGTGAAGAAGGGAGACAGGGCTATGGCTACACCTTC. This codes for CAISEEGRQGYGYTF.

The chain carries TRBV14 and TRBJ2-3, with D possibly TRBD1 on 6 matching bases. The ends were cut back, 1 base at V and 6 bases at J, with 17 bases in the middle. Looked up from germline, CDR1 is SGHDN and CDR2 is FVKESK. The CDR3 extends over 16 amino acids. The chain's CDR3 is CASSQVTGHGVDTQYF. CDR3 nucleotide sequence: TGTGCCAGCAGCCAAGTAACGGGACACGGGGTGGATACGCAGTATTTT.

V and J are TRBV6-5 and TRBJ2-7; D remains ambiguous. Deletions cut 0 bases from V and 6 bases from J, with 9 bases between. The CDR3 runs to 13 residues. CDR1 is MNHEY, CDR2 SVGAGI, per germline. For the CDR3, the DNA is TGTGCCAGCAGTTACTCTAGATTCTCCGAGCAGTACTTC. Translated, it gives CASSYSRFSEQYF.

This clone was observed once. This rearrangement joins TRBV27 to TRBJ2-5; 10 bases are shared with TRBD2. The CDR3 is made up of 17 amino acids. V lost 3 bases to trimming and J lost 2 bases; unmatched junction nucleotides: 9. Germline values: CDR1 MNHEY, CDR2 SMNVEV (reference sequence). In DNA, the CDR3 is TGTGCCAGCAGTTTGTACGCTAGCGGGAGAAAACAAGAGACCCAGTACTTC. Translating gives CASSLYASGRKQETQYF.

V gene TRBV12-5 combines with J gene TRBJ2-2; D is unclear. V was trimmed by 5 bases and J by 1 base, leaving 11 bases between them. The CDR3 consists of 15 residues. CDR1 and CDR2 from the germline V gene are LGHNT and FRNRAP. CDR3 nucleotide sequence: TGTGCTAGTGGTCATCCGGGCCTGAACACCGGGGAGCTGTTTTTT. Its translation is CASGHPGLNTGELFF.

This clone was seen once. The V and J genes are TRBV4-2 and TRBJ1-4; D is possibly TRBD1 (6 bases). The V gene's germline CDR1 is LGHNA and CDR2 YNFKEQ. Trimming removed 1 base at V and 8 bases at J, with 14 bases between. The CDR3 runs to 15 residues. The chain's CDR3 is CASSQAAGVGEKLFF. CDR3 nucleotides: TGTGCCAGCAGCCAAGCGGCAGGGGTAGGCGAAAAACTGTTTTTT.

The rearrangement joins TRBV11-3 to TRBJ2-1; tentatively, D is TRBD1 or TRBD2 (5 bases each). The CDR3 extends over 13 amino acids. The germline CDR1 and CDR2 sequences are SGHNT and YENEEA. Trimming left V 2 bases short and J 7 bases short, with 9 bases between. Written as DNA, the CDR3 is TGTGCCAGCAGCTTAAGAGGGGAGAATGAGCAGTTCTTC. This translates into CASSLRGENEQFF.

This clone appeared a single time. CDR3 region: CASSPGLAGRTDTQYF. CDR3 nucleotide sequence: TGTGCCAGCAGCCCAGGACTAGCGGGGAGGACAGATACGCAGTATTTT. The J gene is TRBJ2-3, the V gene TRBV9; the match to TRBD2 covers 12 bases. V lost 4 bases to trimming and J lost 3 bases; unmatched junction nucleotides: 6. The CDR3 spans 16 residues. The germline gives CDR1 SGDLS, CDR2 YYNGEE.

The rearrangement links TRBV5-4 to TRBJ1-2; the D gene is possibly TRBD1 (6 bases). Trimming pared 3 bases from V and 2 bases from J, leaving 14 bases between. Germline values: CDR1 SGHNT, CDR2 YYREEE (reference sequence). The CDR3 extends over 15 amino acids. This CDR3 is CASSSSGGENYGYTF. In DNA, the CDR3 is TGTGCCAGCAGCTCCTCGGGGGGCGAAAACTATGGCTACACCTTC.

This clone was seen once. The chain recombines TRBV27 with TRBJ1-2; 7 bases agree with TRBD1. Germline V gene data show CDR1 as MNHEY and CDR2 as SMNVEV (reference sequence). The length of the CDR3 is 15 residues. Losses at the gene ends were 10 bases for V and 3 bases for J; bases not matched to a gene: 14. For the CDR3, the DNA is TGTGCCACCTCCGCCCGCTGGACAGGCGACTATGGCTACACCTTC. Residues: CATSARWTGDYGYTF.

The chain couples TRBV9 to TRBJ2-6; the match to TRBD1 covers 7 bases. Per germline, CDR1 SGDLS and CDR2 YYNGEE. V shed 0 bases and J 0 bases; nucleotides not matched to a gene: 9. CDR3 length: 19 amino acids. This CDR3 is CASSVAPPGQSSGANVLTF. For the CDR3, the DNA is TGTGCCAGCAGCGTAGCTCCTCCGGGACAGAGCTCTGGGGCCAACGTCCTGACTTTC.

The V call is TRBV27, the J call TRBJ1-2; 9 nucleotides align to TRBD1. The J segment lost 4 bases and the V segment lost 6 bases, leaving 15 bases of the junction unmatched. There are 17 residues in the CDR3. Germline V lookup: CDR1 MNHEY, CDR2 SMNVEV (reference sequence). CDR3 in DNA: TGTGCCAGCAGCCCTTCTCCGGGGACAGGGCGCATCTATGGCTACACCTTC. Translation: CASSPSPGTGRIYGYTF.